The rows below give T cell receptor beta chains drawn from one sample of a study of vaccination effects on CD4 cells after COVID-19. Here immunoSEQ multiplex PCR was the method, and the copy in TCRdb shows in-frame clones only, minus some. Of roughly 26,000 clones listed, 70% to 80% were seen once; the top ten hold roughly 16%. Their target antigens are unknown. Sequencing was performed on CD4+ T cells from PBMCs cultured with HCoV-NL63 spike peptides, taken before COVID-19 vaccination. Receptors originate from a human donor who had a prior SARS-CoV-2 infection. The CDR3 runs from the conserved cysteine through the conserved F or W. D genes are given only for firm matches. Clone sizes are given selectively: once, few, many, or a class where the clone is expanded.

j_call v_call clone_size d_call cdr3_nt cdr3_aa
TRBJ2-6 TRBV12-5 . . TGTGCTAGTGGTTCTGGGGCCAACGTCCTGACTTTC CASGSGANVLTF
TRBJ1-2 TRBV13 once . TGTGCCAGCAGCTTAGGCGGGCCTAGCTACACCTTC CASSLGGPSYTF
TRBJ2-3 TRBV7-2 . . TGTGCCAGCAGCGAGGACTTTTCAGATACGCAGTATTTT CASSEDFSDTQYF
TRBJ1-3 TRBV11-3 . . TGTGCCAGCAGCCGGAGGGAGGGTACTGGAAACACCATATATTTT CASSRREGTGNTIYF
TRBJ1-1 TRBV16 . . TGTGCCAGCAGCTTACTGGCGCTCAACATGAACACTGAAGCTTTCTTT CASSLLALNMNTEAFF
TRBJ2-7 TRBV10-3 . . TGTGCCATCAGTACGGATGGGGTCTCCTACGAGCAGTACTTC CAISTDGVSYEQYF
TRBJ2-5 TRBV18 . TRBD2 TGTGCCAGCTCACCACTCAGAGCGGGGCCCCCGGGGGGTGAGACCCAGTACTTC CASSPLRAGPPGGETQYF
TRBJ1-3 TRBV7-9 . . TGTGCCAGCAGCCCACCAAGGACAGAGATCCGCTTAATCAGAAAAACCATATATTTT CASSPPRTEIRLIRKTIYF
TRBJ2-3 TRBV7-9 few TRBD2 TGTGCCAGCAGCTTAGCTAGCGGGAGAGATACGCAGTATTTT CASSLASGRDTQYF
TRBJ1-1 TRBV7-3 . . TGTGCCAGCAGCACACAAGTCAACACTGAAGCTTTCTTT CASSTQVNTEAFF
TRBJ1-2 TRBV6-5 . TRBD1 TGTGCCAGCAGCCCCGCCGGGACAGGGTCTCGTGGCTACACCTTC CASSPAGTGSRGYTF
TRBJ2-6 TRBV7-9 . . TGTGCCAGCAGCTTAGCCCACACGGAGTCTGGGGCCAACGTCCTGACTTTC CASSLAHTESGANVLTF
TRBJ1-1 TRBV7-2 large . TGTGCCAGCAGCTTGGTCACAGCGGGTGAAGCTTTCTTT CASSLVTAGEAFF
TRBJ2-5 TRBV4-2 . TRBD2 TGTGCCAGCAGCCAAGATCCTAGCGGGAGTGCGGATTGGGAGACCCAGTACTTC CASSQDPSGSADWETQYF
TRBJ2-7 TRBV11-2 . . TGTGCCAGCAGCCAGGGTGTCCAGTACGAGCAGTACTTC CASSQGVQYEQYF
TRBJ1-3 TRBV7-9 . . TGTGCCAGCAGCGGAGGAAACACCATATATTTT CASSGGNTIYF
TRBJ2-5 TRBV15 . . TGTGCCACCAGCAGAGATTCCGGGGGAGAGACCCAGTACTTC CATSRDSGGETQYF
TRBJ2-1 TRBV5-4 . . TGTGCCAGCAGCGAGGCACCCTATCTGTACAATGAGCAGTTCTTC CASSEAPYLYNEQFF
TRBJ1-6 TRBV2 . . TGTGCCAGCAGTGCAGTCGGGGCAAATAATTCACCCCTCCACTTT CASSAVGANNSPLHF
TRBJ2-3 TRBV7-2 . TRBD2 TGTGCCAGCAGCTATACAGGTAGCGGGGGGGCCCGAGATACGCAGTATTTT CASSYTGSGGARDTQYF
TRBJ1-5 TRBV19 . . TGTGCCAGTAGTATAGATGCTAAGCCCCAGCATTTT CASSIDAKPQHF